These 6 T cell receptor beta chains came from one sample sequenced in a study of glioma-infiltrating T cells. The iRepertoire nested amplicon-rescue multiplex PCR amplified TCR alpha and beta CDR3s from RNA. TCRdb passed the multiplex PCR reads through MiXCR, listing each CDR3 protein once. The data contain about 12,000 distinct CDR3 sequences, 26% of them singletons. Sequencing was carried out using glioma tissue, nonneoplastic brain tissue, or PBMCs (not recorded which). The source is a human donor with low-grade glioma or glioblastoma, undergoing nonglioma brain surgery, or in good health (not recorded which).

Ten or more counts support this clonotype. CDR3 bases: TGTGCCACCAGTGAGTCTAGGGTCAAGGATACGCAGTATTTT. Its translation: CATSESRVKDTQYF. The V and J genes are TRBV24-1 and TRBJ2-3; D is uncertain. CDR1 is KGHDR, CDR2 SFDVKD, per germline. The ends were cut back, 4 bases at V and 6 bases at J, with 13 bases in the middle. This CDR3 is 14 amino acids long.

This clonotype counts as medium-sized (0.01 to 0.1%). V is TRBV6-1 and J is TRBJ2-1; no reliable D call. V lost 2 bases and J 3 bases, leaving 8 bases between the germline ends. The CDR3 covers 14 residues. CDR1 is MNHNS, CDR2 SASEGT, per germline. The CDR3 DNA is TGTGCCAGCAGTGAAAAGGGCTACTACAATGAGCAGTTCTTC. This encodes CASSEKGYYNEQFF.

The chain has TRBV7-9 and TRBJ1-6, with a possible D match to TRBD1 (5 bases). The length of the CDR3 is 16 residues. CDR1 is SEHNR, CDR2 FQNEAQ, per germline (reference sequence). The ends were cut back, 2 bases at V and 10 bases at J, with 18 bases in the middle. The CDR3 nucleotides are TGTGCCAGCAGCTTATCCCAACCCCCACGGGGCTCACCCCTCCACTTT. This gives the protein CASSLSQPPRGSPLHF. The variable domain in full, with the rest retrieved from reference TRBV7-9 and TRBJ1-6, is DTGVSQNPRHKITKRGQNVTFRCDPISEHNRLYWYRQTLGQGPEFLTYFQNEAQLEKSRLLSDRFSAERPKGSFSTLEIQRTEQGDSAMYLCASSLSQPPRGSPLHFGNGTRLTVT.

This clonotype counts as medium-sized. V and J are TRBV6-1 and TRBJ2-7, with unresolved D. Trimming pared 6 bases from V and 2 bases from J, leaving 23 bases between. This CDR3 spans 17 amino acids. CDR1 is MNHNS and CDR2 is SASEGT in the germline V gene. Here the CDR3 DNA reads TGTGCCAGCAGCGACACCCTGTACAGTATCCCCACCTACGAGCAGTACTTC. Residues: CASSDTLYSIPTYEQYF.

The chain couples TRBV12-3 or TRBV12-4 to TRBJ1-1; D uncertain. Trimming shortened V by 6 bases and J by 4 bases, and 9 bases separated the two germline ends. This CDR3 region has 12 residues. The CDR3 loop reads CASSLVLTEAFF. DNA for the CDR3: TGTGCCAGCAGCCTTGTACTCACTGAAGCTTTCTTT.

The chain combines TRBV10-3 with TRBJ2-7; no reliable D call. Trimming took 7 bases from V and 4 from J, leaving 20 bases between them. The CDR3 sequence is 15 residues long. From germline, CDR1 is ENHRY and CDR2 SYGVKD. CDR3 sequence reads: CAITAGPESIYEQYF. The CDR3 bases are TGTGCCATCACTGCCGGCCCCGAGAGTATATACGAGCAGTACTTC.